This TCR beta chain was found in a study of human T cells and chemical hapten exposure. Study context: Patches that contained 0.01% DPC were applied to the upper back and read at 6 days.

Sample time point: pre-sensitization, week 0. The treatment here: therapeutic diphenylcyclopropenone sensitization with weekly scalp DPC. Ten or more counts support this clonotype. After removal of 4 bases from V and 4 bases from J, the junction contained 31 bases not matched to a gene. CDR1 SGHNT and CDR2 YENEEA come from the germline V gene. CDR3 size: 23 residues. TCRdb analysed the RACE reads with MiXCR anew, one entry per CDR3 protein. The top ten clones hold about 6% of a sample with tens of thousands of distinct CDR3 sequences, about 10% of them seen once. This clonotype was sampled from a man aged 25-45 years with alopecia areata. Some clones in this sample may be carry-over from other donors' samples. This rearrangement joins TRBV11-3 to TRBJ1-1; 9 bases line up with TRBD1. The sequencing here drew on whole blood, taken in connection with sensitization to the hapten diphenylcyclopropenone (DPC). The DNA of the CDR3 is TGTGCCAGCAGCTCCCTCTCCCTGGACAGGGGAAACAGGGGTCGCAGGCCATCCACTGAAGCTTTCTTT. Amino acid sequence: CASSSLSLDRGNRGRRPSTEAFF.